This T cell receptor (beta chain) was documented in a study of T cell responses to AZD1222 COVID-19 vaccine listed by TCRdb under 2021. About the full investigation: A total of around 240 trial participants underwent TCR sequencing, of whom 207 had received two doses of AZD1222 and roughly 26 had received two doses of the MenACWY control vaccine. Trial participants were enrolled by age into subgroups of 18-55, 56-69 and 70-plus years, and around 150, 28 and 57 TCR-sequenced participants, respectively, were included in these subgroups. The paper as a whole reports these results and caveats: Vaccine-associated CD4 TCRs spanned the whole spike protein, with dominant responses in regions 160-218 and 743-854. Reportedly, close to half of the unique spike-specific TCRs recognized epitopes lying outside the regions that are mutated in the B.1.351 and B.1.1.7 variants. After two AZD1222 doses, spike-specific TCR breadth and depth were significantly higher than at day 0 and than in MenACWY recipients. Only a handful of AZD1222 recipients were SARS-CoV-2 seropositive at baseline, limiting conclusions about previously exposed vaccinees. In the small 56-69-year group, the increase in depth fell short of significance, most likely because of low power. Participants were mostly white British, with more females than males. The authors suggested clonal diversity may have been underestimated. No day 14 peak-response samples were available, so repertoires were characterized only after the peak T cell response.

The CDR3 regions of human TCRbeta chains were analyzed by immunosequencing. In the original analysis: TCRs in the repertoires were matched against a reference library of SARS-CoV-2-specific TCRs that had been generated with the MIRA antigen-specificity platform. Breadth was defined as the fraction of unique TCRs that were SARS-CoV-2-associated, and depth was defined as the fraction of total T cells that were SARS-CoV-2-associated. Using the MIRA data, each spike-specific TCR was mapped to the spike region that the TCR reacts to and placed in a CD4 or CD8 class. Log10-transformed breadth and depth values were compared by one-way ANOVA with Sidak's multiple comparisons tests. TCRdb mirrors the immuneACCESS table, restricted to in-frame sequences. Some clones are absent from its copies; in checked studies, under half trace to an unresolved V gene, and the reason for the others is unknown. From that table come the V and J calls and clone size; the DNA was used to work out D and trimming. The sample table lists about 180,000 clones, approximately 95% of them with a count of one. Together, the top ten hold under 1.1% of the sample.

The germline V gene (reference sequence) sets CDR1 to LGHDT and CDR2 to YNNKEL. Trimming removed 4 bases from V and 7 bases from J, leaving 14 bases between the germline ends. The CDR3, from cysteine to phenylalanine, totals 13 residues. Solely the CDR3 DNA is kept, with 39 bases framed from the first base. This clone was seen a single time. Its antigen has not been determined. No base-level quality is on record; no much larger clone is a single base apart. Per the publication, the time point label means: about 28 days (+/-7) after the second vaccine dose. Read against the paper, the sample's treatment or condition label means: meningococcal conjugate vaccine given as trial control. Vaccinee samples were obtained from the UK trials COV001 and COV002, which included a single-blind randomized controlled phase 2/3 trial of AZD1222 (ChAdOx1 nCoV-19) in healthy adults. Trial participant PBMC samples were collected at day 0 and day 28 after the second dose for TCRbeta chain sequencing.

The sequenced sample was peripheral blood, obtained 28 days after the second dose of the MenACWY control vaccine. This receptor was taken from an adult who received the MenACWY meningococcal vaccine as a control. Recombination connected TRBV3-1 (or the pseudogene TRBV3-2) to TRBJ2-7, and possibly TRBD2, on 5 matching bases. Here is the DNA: TGTGCCAGCAGCCCTCGACAAACGGGAGAGCAGTACTTC. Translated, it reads CASSPRQTGEQYF.